This is a list of T cell receptor beta chains from one sample in a study of cytomegalovirus exposure and HLA in healthy donors. Libraries were prepared by immunoSEQ multiplex PCR; TCRdb keeps only in-frame clonotypes and omits some of them. Here the sample spans 120,000 or so clones, more than 60% being singletons. Sequenced sample: PBMCs. Receptors originate from a woman aged 50 to 60 in good health and CMV-seropositive. The CDR3 runs from the conserved cysteine through the conserved F or W. D genes are given only for firm matches. Only part of the rows carry a size: once, few, many, or a class if the clone is expanded.

TRBD1	NA	TRBV27	TRBJ1-1	14	CASSRTGGNTEAFF
NA	NA	TRBV9	TRBJ2-7	15	CASSVDPGGTYEQYF
TRBD1	few	TRBV6-6	TRBJ2-5	14	CASSDRGPRETQYF
TRBD1	NA	TRBV2	TRBJ1-1	14	CASTKQGVDTEAFF
TRBD1	once	TRBV30	TRBJ2-7	15	CAWSVGDRHSYEQYF
NA	NA	TRBV21-1	TRBJ1-6	16	CASSRLTFDRGSPLHF
TRBD1	NA	TRBV30	TRBJ1-6	17	CAWSVLGQGMTSSPLHF
TRBD1	NA	TRBV7-9	TRBJ1-1	14	CASSSQGEGTEAFF
TRBD2	NA	TRBV19	TRBJ2-5	18	CASSKSGWASGNEETQYF
NA	few	TRBV5-3	TRBJ2-7	12	CASSGDSYEQYF
TRBD1	NA	TRBV5-5	TRBJ2-4	13	CASSFWTGAYQYF
NA	NA	TRBV9	TRBJ2-3	14	CASSVSTGTDTQYF
NA	NA	TRBV30	TRBJ1-2	13	CAWVRKSLDGYTF
NA	once	TRBV30	TRBJ2-2	14	CAWSVGFNTGELFF
NA	NA	TRBV2	TRBJ2-5	15	CASSDASLGIETQYF
NA	NA	TRBV9	TRBJ2-7	14	CASSVYGDSYEQYF
TRBD1	NA	TRBV27	TRBJ1-2	15	CASSPGTGDIYGYTF
TRBD1	NA	TRBV2	TRBJ1-1	14	CASTVTGMNTEAFF
NA	NA	TRBV6-5	TRBJ1-5	15	CASSPGRNANQPQHF
TRBD2	NA	TRBV7-3	TRBJ2-2	15	CASSLSGSSAGELFF
TRBD1	NA	TRBV11-2	TRBJ2-1	14	CASSWTGSYNEQFF
NA	NA	TRBV29-1	TRBJ1-2	13	CSVALNLEGGYTF
TRBD1	few	TRBV6-1	TRBJ1-4	15	CASRSPGQGYEKLFF
TRBD2	NA	TRBV4-3	TRBJ2-1	16	CASSQDPAGEYNEQFF
NA	few	TRBV28	TRBJ1-1	15	CASSTGGRGNTEAFF
TRBD2	NA	TRBV11-2	TRBJ2-2	16	CASSPRTSGGIGELFF
NA	NA	TRBV9	TRBJ2-1	13	CASMGGADNEQFF
NA	NA	TRBV9	TRBJ2-1	14	CASSVARVHDEQFF
NA	few	TRBV6-5	TRBJ1-1	14	CASSRQILNTEAFF
NA	NA	TRBV4-3	TRBJ1-6	17	CASSPVRAGARGSPLHF